The rows below give T cell receptor beta chains drawn from one sample of a study of blood T cells in healthy people across ages. Each CDR3 protein gets one entry after TCRdb re-called the 5' RACE reads with MiXCR. The sample includes over 1.5 million distinct CDR3 sequences, around 48% seen only once; the top ten take roughly 2%. Sequences were obtained from blood. The receptors come from a woman in her thirties or forties in good health. Each CDR3 is given with its conserved first and last residue. A D gene is named only where the DNA matches it firmly.

TRBJ2-5,-,TRBV7-6,CASSLGRAEKETQYF
TRBJ1-5,-,TRBV4-2,CASSQDPRGNQPQHF
TRBJ2-3,TRBD2,TRBV11-2,CASSLSQASGEDTQYF
TRBJ2-3,TRBD1,TRBV5-6,CASSLEVTGLVTDTQYF
TRBJ1-2,TRBD1,TRBV7-2,CASSLGGQGPIYGYTF
-,TRBD1,TRBV27,CASSLGPGQGGYEQYF
-,-,TRBV4-2,CASSQAMWRDEQYF
TRBJ1-6,-,TRBV20-1,CSARPVGGLGSPLHF
TRBJ2-3,-,TRBV24-1,CATGITGKMGDTQYF
TRBJ2-1,TRBD2,TRBV5-1,CASSRPGLADNEQFF
TRBJ2-3,-,TRBV15,CATSRDLFVTQYF
TRBJ2-1,TRBD2,TRBV7-2,CASSQPGLAGGSEQFF
TRBJ2-5,-,TRBV28,CASSFHGGETQYF
TRBJ1-5,TRBD1,TRBV6-2/TRBV6-3,CASSPGQYSNQPQHF
TRBJ2-7,TRBD1,TRBV6-1,CASSEAGTGWGNEQYF
TRBJ1-2,-,TRBV28,CATLGGARGGYTF
-,TRBD1,TRBV6-6,CASAGGASYEQYF
-,-,TRBV5-1,CASSYLGTSNEQYF
TRBJ2-5,TRBD1,TRBV4-1,CASSLSPGTGSETQYF
TRBJ2-3,-,TRBV20-1,CSARDRVTDTQYF